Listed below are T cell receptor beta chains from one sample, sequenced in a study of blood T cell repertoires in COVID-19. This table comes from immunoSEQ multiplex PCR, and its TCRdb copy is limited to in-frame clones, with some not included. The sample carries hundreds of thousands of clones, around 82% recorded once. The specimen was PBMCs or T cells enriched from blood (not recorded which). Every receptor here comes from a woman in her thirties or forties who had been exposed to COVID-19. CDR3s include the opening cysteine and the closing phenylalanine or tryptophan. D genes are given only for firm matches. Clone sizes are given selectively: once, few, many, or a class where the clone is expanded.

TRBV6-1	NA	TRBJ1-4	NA	CASSEGSAKNEKLFF	TGTGCCAGCAGTGAAGGTTCAGCGAAAAATGAAAAACTGTTTTTT
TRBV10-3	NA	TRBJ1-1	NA	CAISWEGVTEAFF	TGTGCCATCAGTTGGGAGGGGGTCACTGAAGCTTTCTTT
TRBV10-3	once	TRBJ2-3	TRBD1	CAISEGQAGTDTQYF	TGTGCCATCAGTGAGGGACAGGCGGGCACAGATACGCAGTATTTT
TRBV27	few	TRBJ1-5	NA	CASSHQTEGGNQPQHF	TGTGCCAGCAGCCATCAGACCGAGGGCGGCAATCAGCCCCAGCATTTT
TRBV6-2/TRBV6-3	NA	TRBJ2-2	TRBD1	CASSYTGANTGELFF	TGTGCCAGCAGTTACACAGGGGCGAACACCGGGGAGCTGTTTTTT
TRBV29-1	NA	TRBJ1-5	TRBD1	CSVSSGQGWEPQHF	TGCAGCGTCTCGTCCGGACAGGGGTGGGAGCCCCAGCATTTT
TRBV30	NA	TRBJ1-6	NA	CACASTGRGSPLHF	TGTGCCTGCGCCTCCACAGGGAGGGGTTCACCCCTCCACTTT
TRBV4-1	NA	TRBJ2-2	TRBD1	CASSQETGGNTGELFF	TGCGCCAGCAGCCAAGAAACAGGGGGGAACACCGGGGAGCTGTTTTTT
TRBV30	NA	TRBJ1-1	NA	CAWSHKQGWAEAFF	TGTGCCTGGAGCCACAAACAGGGTTGGGCTGAAGCTTTCTTT
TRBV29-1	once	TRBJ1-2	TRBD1	CSVEGQGSRFNYGYTF	TGCAGCGTTGAGGGACAGGGGTCGAGGTTCAACTATGGCTACACCTTC
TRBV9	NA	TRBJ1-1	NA	CASSKEGVPGTEAFF	TGTGCCAGCAGCAAAGAGGGGGTTCCTGGGACTGAAGCTTTCTTT
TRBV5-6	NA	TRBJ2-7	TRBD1	CASSEVGTGRYEQYF	TGTGCCAGCAGCGAAGTAGGGACAGGGCGCTACGAGCAGTACTTC
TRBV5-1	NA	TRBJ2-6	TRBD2	CASSLTGGTGANVLTF	TGCGCCAGCAGCCTAACGGGGGGGACTGGGGCCAACGTCCTGACTTTC
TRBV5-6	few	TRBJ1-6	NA	CASRRQAQPLHF	TGTGCCAGCAGGAGACAGGCCCAACCCCTCCACTTT
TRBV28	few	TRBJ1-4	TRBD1	CASSSGTGVNEKLFF	TGTGCCAGCAGTTCAGGGACAGGGGTTAATGAAAAACTGTTTTTT
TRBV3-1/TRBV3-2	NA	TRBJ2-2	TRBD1	CASHHRGRPGELFF	TGTGCCAGCCACCACAGGGGTCGCCCCGGGGAGCTGTTTTTT
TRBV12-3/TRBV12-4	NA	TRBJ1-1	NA	CASSLQGNTEAFF	TGTGCCAGCAGCCTTCAGGGGAACACTGAAGCTTTCTTT
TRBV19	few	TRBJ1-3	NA	CASSIWGADDFSGNTIYF	TGTGCCAGTAGTATTTGGGGAGCAGACGACTTCTCTGGAAACACCATATATTTT
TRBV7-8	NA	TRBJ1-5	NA	CASSFSGRPEGQPQHF	TGTGCCAGCAGCTTTTCCGGCCGGCCGGAGGGTCAGCCCCAGCATTTT
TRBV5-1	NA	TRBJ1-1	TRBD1	CASSSTGQGGTEAFF	TGCGCCAGCAGCAGTACCGGACAGGGTGGCACTGAAGCTTTCTTT
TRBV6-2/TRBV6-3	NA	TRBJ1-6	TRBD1	CASSPQQTRTGRASYNSPLHF	TGTGCCAGCAGTCCGCAACAAACCAGGACAGGTCGGGCCTCCTATAATTCACCCCTCCACTTT
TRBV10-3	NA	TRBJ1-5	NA	CAISDTGFDQPQHF	TGTGCCATCAGTGATACAGGGTTTGATCAGCCCCAGCATTTT
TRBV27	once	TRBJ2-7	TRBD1	CASRGTGRPYEQYF	TGTGCCAGCAGGGGGACAGGTCGACCCTACGAGCAGTACTTC
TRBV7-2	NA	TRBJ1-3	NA	CASSVWGTLGGNTIYF	TGTGCCAGCAGCGTTTGGGGCACCTTGGGTGGAAACACCATATATTTT
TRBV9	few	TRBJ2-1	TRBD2	CASTAGVSYNEQFF	TGTGCCAGCACTGCGGGGGTCTCCTACAATGAGCAGTTCTTC
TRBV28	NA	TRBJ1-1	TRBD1	CASSYTGVLNTEAFF	TGTGCCAGCAGTTATACAGGGGTCCTGAACACTGAAGCTTTCTTT
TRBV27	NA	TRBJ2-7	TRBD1	CASSLLGQAHEQYF	TGTGCCAGCAGTTTATTGGGACAGGCCCACGAGCAGTACTTC
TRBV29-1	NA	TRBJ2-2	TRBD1	CSVHYRGNTGELFF	TGCAGCGTTCATTACAGGGGGAACACCGGGGAGCTGTTTTTT
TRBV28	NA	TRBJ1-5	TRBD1	CASSLPQGQGDQPQHF	TGTGCCAGCAGTTTACCCCAAGGACAGGGGGATCAGCCCCAGCATTTT
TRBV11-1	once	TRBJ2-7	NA	CASSLGESEQYF	TGTGCCAGCAGCTTAGGGGAGAGTGAGCAGTACTTC
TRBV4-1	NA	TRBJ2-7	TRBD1	CASSLTGTGGSYEQYF	TGCGCCAGCAGCCTAACCGGGACAGGGGGGTCCTACGAGCAGTACTTC
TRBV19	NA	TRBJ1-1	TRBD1	CASSNAGQGAVAFF	TGTGCCAGTAGTAACGCCGGACAGGGGGCGGTGGCTTTCTTT
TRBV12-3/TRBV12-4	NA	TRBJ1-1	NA	CASTPTGNTEAFF	TGTGCCAGCACCCCGACAGGGAACACTGAAGCTTTCTTT
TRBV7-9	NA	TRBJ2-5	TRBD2	CASRRAAGEETQYF	TGTGCCAGCCGGAGGGCAGCGGGGGAGGAGACCCAGTACTTC
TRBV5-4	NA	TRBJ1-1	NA	CASSSEIGRGEAFF	TGTGCCAGCAGCTCCGAGATAGGACGAGGGGAAGCTTTCTTT
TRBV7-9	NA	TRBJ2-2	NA	CASRTGGLGTGELFF	TGTGCCAGCAGAACCGGGGGGCTAGGCACCGGGGAGCTGTTTTTT
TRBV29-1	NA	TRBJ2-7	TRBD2	CSVEGDGRGAYEQYF	TGCAGCGTTGAGGGGGACGGGAGGGGCGCCTACGAGCAGTACTTC
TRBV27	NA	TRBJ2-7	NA	CASMGGASYEQYF	TGTGCCAGCATGGGCGGGGCCTCCTACGAGCAGTACTTC
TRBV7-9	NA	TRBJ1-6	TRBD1	CASSLVVAGGNSPLHF	TGTGCCAGCAGCTTAGTGGTCGCAGGGGGCAATTCACCCCTCCACTTT
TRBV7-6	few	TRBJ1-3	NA	CASSLDSADSAYSGNTIYF	TGTGCCAGCAGCTTAGATTCGGCGGACAGCGCCTACTCTGGAAACACCATATATTTT
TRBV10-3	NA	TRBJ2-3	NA	CAISTISHRGDTQYF	TGTGCCATCAGTACGATTTCCCATCGGGGAGATACGCAGTATTTT
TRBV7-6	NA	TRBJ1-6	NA	CASSLQGSYNSPLHF	TGTGCCAGCAGCTTACAGGGCTCCTATAATTCACCCCTCCACTTT
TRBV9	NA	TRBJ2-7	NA	CASSENTGAQYF	TGTGCCAGCAGCGAAAACACAGGAGCGCAGTACTTC
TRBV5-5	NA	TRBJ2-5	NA	CASSLGGQGETQYF	TGTGCCAGCAGCTTGGGAGGCCAGGGGGAGACCCAGTACTTC
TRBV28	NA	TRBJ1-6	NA	CASSLENSPLHF	TGTGCCAGCAGTTTAGAGAATTCACCCCTCCACTTT
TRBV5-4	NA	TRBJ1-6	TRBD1	CASSFGDRVGSPLHF	TGTGCCAGCAGCTTCGGGGACAGGGTTGGTTCACCCCTCCACTTT
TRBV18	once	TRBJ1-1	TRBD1	CASSPQGASAEAFF	TGTGCCAGCTCACCACAGGGGGCAAGCGCTGAAGCTTTCTTT
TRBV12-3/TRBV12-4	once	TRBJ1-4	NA	CASSETTHEKLFF	TGTGCCAGCAGTGAGACAACGCATGAAAAACTGTTTTTT
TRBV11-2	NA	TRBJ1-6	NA	CASSLSSTYNSPLHF	TGTGCCAGCAGCTTATCTAGCACCTATAATTCACCCCTCCACTTT
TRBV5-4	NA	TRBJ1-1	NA	CASSPGQNTEAFF	TGTGCCAGCAGCCCCGGACAGAACACTGAAGCTTTCTTT
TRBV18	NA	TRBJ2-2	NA	CASSPPKDSNTGELFF	TGTGCCAGCTCACCACCGAAGGACAGTAACACCGGGGAGCTGTTTTTT
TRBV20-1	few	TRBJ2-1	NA	CSTPGVGEQFF	TGCAGTACGCCAGGGGTAGGGGAGCAGTTCTTC
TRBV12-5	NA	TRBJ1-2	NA	CASGFPPTEYGYTF	TGTGCTAGTGGTTTTCCCCCGACAGAGTATGGCTACACCTTC
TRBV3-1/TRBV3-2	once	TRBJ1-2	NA	CASSHMRSYTF	TGTGCCAGCAGCCATATGCGAAGCTACACCTTC
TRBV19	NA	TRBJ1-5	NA	CASSSQHRVRSNQPQHF	TGTGCCAGTAGTAGTCAACACAGGGTCCGATCCAATCAGCCCCAGCATTTT
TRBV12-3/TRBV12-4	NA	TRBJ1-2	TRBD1	CASNLGQGYGYTF	TGTGCCAGCAACTTGGGACAGGGTTATGGCTACACCTTC
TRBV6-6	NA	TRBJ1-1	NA	CAIQVGGNTEAFF	TGTGCCATCCAAGTGGGGGGGAACACTGAAGCTTTCTTT
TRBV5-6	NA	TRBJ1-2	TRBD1	CASSLLRTGDGYTF	TGTGCCAGCAGCTTGCTAAGGACAGGGGATGGCTACACCTTC
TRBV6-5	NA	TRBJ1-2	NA	CASIEPPGYGYTF	TGTGCCAGCATCGAACCGCCGGGCTATGGCTACACCTTC
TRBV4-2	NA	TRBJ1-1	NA	CASSQAGDSFNTEAFF	TGTGCCAGCAGCCAAGCAGGAGACAGCTTCAACACTGAAGCTTTCTTT